Here is one T cell receptor beta chain with its context. Described time point: pretreatment peripheral blood. The CDR3 totals 15 residues. Trimming took 4 bases from V and 8 from J, leaving 19 bases between them. Germline CDR1 LGHNA, CDR2 YNFKEQ. This entry belongs to a study of PD-L1 blockade in urothelial cancer. Study-level background: Atezolizumab therapy began for patients in the mid-2010s, dosed at 1,200 mg intravenously every 3 weeks. About 90% of the roughly 29 patients comprised males who had bladder-origin urothelial cancer.

Assay used: immunoSEQ multiplex PCR; TCRdb lists only in-frame clones, some missing. The sample comprises tens of thousands of clones, roughly 90% of which are singletons, and roughly 0.99% rests with the top ten. The V gene is TRBV4-2, the J gene TRBJ2-3, with D possibly matching TRBD1 (5 bases). The TCR originated in an elderly woman with urothelial cancer. Sequenced here: PBMCs, sampled around atezolizumab (anti-PD-L1) treatment. The CDR3: CASSPRGLEHSTQYF. In nucleotides, the CDR3 is TGTGCCAGCAGCCCTAGGGGCCTCGAGCATAGTACGCAGTATTTT.